The TCR beta chain described here comes from a study of blood T cell repertoires in COVID-19. For the study at large: COVID-19 samples collected from the United States, Italy and Spain covered acute and convalescent phases. T cells, B-cell-depleted T cells, or PBMCs supplied cDNA or gDNA.

CDR3 length: 14 residues. Trimming pared 1 base from V and 2 bases from J, leaving 10 bases between. Original handling: Reference gene primer amplification gave nucleated cell count estimates. Some clones are missing from TCRdb's copy, which holds only in-frame ones; the method was immunoSEQ multiplex PCR. V and J calls and clone size follow that table, whereas D and trimming were derived from the DNA. The sample lists around 300,000 clones; about nine tenths were seen once. Sequences were obtained from peripheral blood. This sequence originates from a woman in her twenties or thirties with active or convalescent COVID-19. The chain recombines TRBV5-3 with TRBJ2-7; TRBD1 might be the D (6 bases). Being an ORF, TRBV5-3 has a function that is uncertain. As DNA, the CDR3 is TGTGCCAGAAGCTTGTCTGGACAGACCTACGAGCAGTACTTC. It specifies CARSLSGQTYEQYF.